These 2 T cell receptor beta chains were sequenced from one sample in a study of Ad26.COV2.S vaccination and SARS-CoV-2 variants. Here immunoSEQ multiplex PCR was the method, and the copy in TCRdb shows in-frame clones only, minus some. The table shows about 350,000 clones, with under 95% occurring only once. Here the sequenced sample was peripheral blood, taken after recovery from COVID-19. Receptors were obtained from a human donor who had recovered from COVID-19.

The rearrangement links TRBV6-5 to TRBJ2-4, with D possibly matching TRBD2 (5 bases). V was cut by 6 bases and J by 14 bases, with 17 bases left in between. This CDR3 region has 12 residues. CDR1 and CDR2 from the germline V gene are MNHEY and SVGAGI. The CDR3 spells CASREAGSPEYF. CDR3 nucleotides: TGTGCCAGCAGAGAGGCGGGTTCCCCCGAGTACTTC.

The gene calls are TRBV3-1 (or the pseudogene TRBV3-2) and TRBJ1-2, with D tentatively TRBD1 (5 bases). There are 15 residues in the CDR3. The ends were cut back, 5 bases at V and 4 bases at J, with 17 bases in the middle. CDR1 LGHDT and CDR2 YNNKEL come from the germline V gene (reference sequence). Here the CDR3 DNA reads TGTGCCAGCAGCGGCTACCCGAAAGACAGCTATGGCTACACCTTC. Protein product: CASSGYPKDSYGYTF.